This T cell receptor beta chain stems from a study of blood T cell repertoires in COVID-19. Study context: Sites in the United States, Italy and Spain provided acute and convalescent COVID-19 samples. The analysed material was cDNA or gDNA that came from T cells, B-cell-depleted T cells, or PBMCs.

Measured with immunoSEQ multiplex PCR; TCRdb has only the in-frame clones, and not every one. The sample has over 200,000 clones, 70% to 90% seen once. V lost 1 base and J 0 bases, leaving 9 bases between the germline ends. The CDR3 covers 15 residues. CDR1 KGHSH and CDR2 LQKENI come from the germline V gene. It was during active infection that Seattle patients were enrolled and then longitudinally followed. The sequencing input was peripheral blood. This chain joins TRBV18 and TRBJ1-1; no firm D call. This sequence originates from a man aged 30-40 years with COVID-19, enrolled during active disease. This chain's CDR3 is CASSPLAGMNTEAFF. The CDR3 DNA follows: TGTGCCAGCTCACCACTGGCGGGGATGAACACTGAAGCTTTCTTT.